These 13 T cell receptor beta chains originate from one sample sequenced in a study of T cells in Graves' hyperthyroidism and ophthalmopathy. Amplified TCR beta CDR3 regions came from RNA transcripts. RT-PCR in the first round (using the HTBI primer set) targeted the TCR CDR3. TCRdb analysed the multiplex PCR reads with MiXCR anew, one entry per CDR3 protein. In the table there are about 590,000 distinct CDR3 sequences, approximately 15% of which are singletons. Input material: blood. The receptors were gathered from a woman between 25 and 40 years old with Graves' hyperthyroidism.

The genes are TRBV29-1 and TRBJ1-2, with D uncertain. The CDR3 contains 17 residues. Between the trimmed V and J ends, which lost 0 bases and 4 bases, there was a span of 21 bases. Germline V CDR1 and CDR2: SQVTM, ANQGSEA. The CDR3 DNA reads TGCAGCGTTGAAGAAATTCGTCCGGATGGGAGGACCTATGGCTACACCTTC. It encodes CSVEEIRPDGRTYGYTF.

This clonotype has just a few counts. This chain connects TRBV12-5 to TRBJ2-5; 7 bases map to TRBD2. The V gene end was trimmed by 2 bases and the J gene end by 3 bases; junction bases not matched to a gene: 6. This CDR3 has 15 residues. From germline, CDR1 is LGHNT and CDR2 FRNRAP. The CDR3 nucleotides read TGTGCTAGTGGTTTGCCCCCTCGGGGGGAAGAGACCCAGTACTTC. As protein: CASGLPPRGEETQYF.

About this clonotype: This may stem from a read error, because a much larger clone lies one nucleotide away. V usage is TRBV20-1 and J usage is TRBJ1-1; no firm D call. V lost 0 bases to trimming and J lost 4 bases, with 15 bases between them. CDR1 DFQATT and CDR2 SNEGSKA come from the germline V gene (reference sequence). This CDR3 is 15 amino acids long. Here the CDR3 reads CSARDRQRPSTEAFF. DNA of the CDR3: TGCAGTGCTAGAGATCGCCAGCGACCGAGCACTGAAGCTTTCTTT.

This clonotype has just a few counts. V gene TRBV19 combines with J gene TRBJ1-4; D not resolved. Trimming pared 1 base from V and 0 bases from J, leaving 12 bases between. The germline gives CDR1 LNHDA, CDR2 SQIVND (reference sequence). CDR3 length: 17 amino acids. The CDR3 here is CASSIAATLPTNEKLFF. CDR3 bases: TGTGCCAGTAGTATAGCGGCGACCCTCCCAACTAATGAAAAACTGTTTTTT.

In its sample, this clonotype was seen many times. The CDR3 DNA reads TGTGCCAGCAGCCAAGATCGGGTGGTACACCTCTATGGCTACACCTTC. This translates into CASSQDRVVHLYGYTF. V and J are TRBV3-1 and TRBJ1-2; D is unclear. Germline V gives CDR1 LGHDT, CDR2 YNNKEL (reference sequence). Deletions cut 0 bases from V and 4 bases from J, with 15 bases between. This CDR3 region has 16 residues. Looking up the rest from reference TRBV3-1 and TRBJ1-2 gives the full variable domain: DTAVSQTPKYLVTQMGNDKSIKCEQNLGHDTMYWYKQDSKKFLKIMFSYNNKELIINETVPNRFSPKSPDKAHLNLHINSLELGDSAVYFCASSQDRVVHLYGYTFGSGTRLTVV.

Many counts were recorded for this clonotype. The chain uses TRBV20-1 and TRBJ2-7; possibly TRBD1 for D (5 bases). The germline V gene encodes CDR1 DFQATT and CDR2 SNEGSKA (reference sequence). The CDR3 loop spans 13 amino acids. V was pared by 3 bases and J by 3 bases, with 12 bases between. The CDR3 DNA follows: TGCAGTGCTAGGACTCGGACACACTACGAGCAGTACTTC. This sequence encodes CSARTRTHYEQYF.

In this sample, this clonotype turned up a few times. The chain combines TRBV27 with TRBJ1-1, with unresolved D. V lost 6 bases and J 0 bases, leaving 11 bases between the germline ends. The CDR3 extends over 14 amino acids. In germline, CDR1 is MNHEY, CDR2 SMNVEV (reference sequence). Here the CDR3 DNA reads TGTGCCAGCAGGATTGGCGACTTGAACACTGAAGCTTTCTTT. Translating it yields CASRIGDLNTEAFF.

The table lists this clonotype with a few counts. V is TRBV7-2 and J is TRBJ1-5; 9 nucleotides align to TRBD1. The V gene end was trimmed by 5 bases and the J gene end by 7 bases; junction bases not matched to a gene: 6. Germline lookup yields CDR1 SGHTA and CDR2 FQGNSA. CDR3 length: 14 amino acids. CDR3 nucleotide sequence: TGTGCCAGCAGCGCGGGACAGGGCCTCCAGCCCCAGCATTTT. Amino acid sequence: CASSAGQGLQPQHF. The complete variable domain, with remaining parts taken from reference TRBV7-2 and TRBJ1-5, reads GAGVSQSPSNKVTEKGKDVELRCDPISGHTALYWYRQSLGQGLEFLIYFQGNSAPDKSGLPSDRFSAERTGGSVSTLTIQRTQQEDSAVYLCASSAGQGLQPQHFGDGTRLSIL.

This clonotype has only a few counts. The J gene is TRBJ1-6, the V gene TRBV6-1; D may be TRBD1 (5 bases). The V gene lost 0 bases and the J gene lost 10 bases, with 10 bases spanning the gap. This CDR3 region has 14 residues. Germline V gives CDR1 MNHNS, CDR2 SASEGT. The CDR3 sequence: CASSEAGVLSPLHF. The DNA of the CDR3 is TGTGCCAGCAGTGAAGCAGGGGTTCTCTCACCCCTCCACTTT.

This clonotype was observed at least ten times. The chain has TRBV28 and TRBJ2-3; 7 nucleotides agree with TRBD2. The CDR3 runs 18 residues. Looked up from germline, CDR1 is MDHEN and CDR2 is SYDVKM. Trimming removed 2 bases from V and 5 bases from J; junction bases left unmatched: 16. The CDR3 DNA follows: TGTGCCAGCAGTTTAGTTTCGGGGAGGGCCCTCTCCGGAGATACGCAGTATTTT. Residues: CASSLVSGRALSGDTQYF.

In the case of this clonotype: A single base separates this from a much larger clone, so it may be a read error. The chain links TRBV6-6 to TRBJ2-5, with TRBD2 matching over 9 bases. The V gene's germline CDR1 is MNHNY and CDR2 SVGAGI (reference sequence). This CDR3 comprises 16 residues. CDR3 sequence reads: CASGYSASGNQETQYF. The CDR3 DNA reads TGTGCCAGCGGTTACTCGGCTAGCGGGAACCAAGAGACCCAGTACTTC.

The V call is TRBV27, the J call TRBJ2-1; TRBD2 is a possible D gene (6 bases). The V end was cut by 4 bases, the J end by 12 bases, with 13 bases between. Germline loops: CDR1 MNHEY, CDR2 SMNVEV (reference sequence). This CDR3 has 12 residues. The CDR3 DNA follows: TGTGCCAGCAGTTCCCCGGAGGGCCGGCAGTTCTTC. It encodes CASSSPEGRQFF.

CDR3 residues: CASSQGRVAGGTGELFF. The DNA of the CDR3 is TGCGCCAGCAGCCAAGGACGGGTAGCGGGGGGCACCGGGGAGCTGTTTTTT. This chain links TRBV4-1 with TRBJ2-2, with 10 bases fitting TRBD2. V shed 1 base, J shed 4 bases, and the junction held 6 bases outside the gene matches. Germline V gene lookup returns CDR1 MGHRA and CDR2 YSYEKL. The CDR3 is 17 amino acids.